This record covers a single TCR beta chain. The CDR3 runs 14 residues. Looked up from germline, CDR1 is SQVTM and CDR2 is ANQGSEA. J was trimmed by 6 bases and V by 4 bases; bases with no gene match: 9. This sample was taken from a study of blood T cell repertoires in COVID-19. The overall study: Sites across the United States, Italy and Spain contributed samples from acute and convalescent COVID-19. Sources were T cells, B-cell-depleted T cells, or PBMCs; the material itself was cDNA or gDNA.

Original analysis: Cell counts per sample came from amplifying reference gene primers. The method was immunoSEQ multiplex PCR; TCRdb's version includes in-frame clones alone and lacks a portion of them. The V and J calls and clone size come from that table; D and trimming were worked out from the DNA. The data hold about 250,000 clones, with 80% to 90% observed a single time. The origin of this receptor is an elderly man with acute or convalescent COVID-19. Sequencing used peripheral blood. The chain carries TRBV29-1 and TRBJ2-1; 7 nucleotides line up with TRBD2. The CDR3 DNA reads TGCAGCGTTGGGACTAGGGGTGGGGGCAATGAGCAGTTCTTC. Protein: CSVGTRGGGNEQFF.